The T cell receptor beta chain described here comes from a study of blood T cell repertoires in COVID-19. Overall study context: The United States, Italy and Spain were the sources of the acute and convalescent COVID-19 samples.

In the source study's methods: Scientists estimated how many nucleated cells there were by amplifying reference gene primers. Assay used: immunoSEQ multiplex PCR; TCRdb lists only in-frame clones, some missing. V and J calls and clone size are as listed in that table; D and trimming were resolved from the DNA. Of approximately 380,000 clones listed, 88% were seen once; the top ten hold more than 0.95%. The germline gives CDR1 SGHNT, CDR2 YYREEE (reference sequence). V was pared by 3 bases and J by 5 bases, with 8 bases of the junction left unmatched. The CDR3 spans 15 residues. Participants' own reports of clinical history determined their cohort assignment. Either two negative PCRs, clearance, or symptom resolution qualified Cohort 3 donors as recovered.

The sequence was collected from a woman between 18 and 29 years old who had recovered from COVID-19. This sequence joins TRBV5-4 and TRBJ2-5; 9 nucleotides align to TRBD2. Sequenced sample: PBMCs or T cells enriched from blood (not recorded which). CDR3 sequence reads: CASSSRAGGPETQYF. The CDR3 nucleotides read TGTGCCAGCAGCTCAAGAGCGGGGGGCCCGGAGACCCAGTACTTC.